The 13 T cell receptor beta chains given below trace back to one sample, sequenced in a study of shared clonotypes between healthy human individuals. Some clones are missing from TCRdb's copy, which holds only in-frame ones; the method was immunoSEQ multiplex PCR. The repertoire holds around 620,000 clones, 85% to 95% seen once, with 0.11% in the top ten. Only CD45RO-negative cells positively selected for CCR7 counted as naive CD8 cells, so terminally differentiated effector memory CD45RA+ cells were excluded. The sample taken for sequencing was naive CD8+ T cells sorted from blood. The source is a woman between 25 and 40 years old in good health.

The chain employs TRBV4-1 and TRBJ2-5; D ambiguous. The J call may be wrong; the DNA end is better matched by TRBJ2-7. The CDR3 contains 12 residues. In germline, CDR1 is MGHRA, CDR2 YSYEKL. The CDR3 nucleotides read TGCGCCAGCAGTCTCCACGCCCACGAGCAGTACTTC. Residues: CASSLHAHEQYF.

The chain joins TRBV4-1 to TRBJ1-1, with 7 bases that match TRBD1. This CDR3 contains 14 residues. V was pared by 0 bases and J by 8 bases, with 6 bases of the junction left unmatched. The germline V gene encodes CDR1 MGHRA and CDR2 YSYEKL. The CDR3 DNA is TGCGCCAGCAGCCAAGAAAATCCGGGACAGGAAGCTTTCTTT. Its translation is CASSQENPGQEAFF.

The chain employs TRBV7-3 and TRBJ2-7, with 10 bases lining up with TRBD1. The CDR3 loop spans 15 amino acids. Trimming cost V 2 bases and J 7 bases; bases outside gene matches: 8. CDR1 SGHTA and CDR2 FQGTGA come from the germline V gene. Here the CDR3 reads CASSLSGQGYREQYF. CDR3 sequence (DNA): TGTGCCAGCAGCTTATCGGGACAGGGGTACCGGGAGCAGTACTTC.

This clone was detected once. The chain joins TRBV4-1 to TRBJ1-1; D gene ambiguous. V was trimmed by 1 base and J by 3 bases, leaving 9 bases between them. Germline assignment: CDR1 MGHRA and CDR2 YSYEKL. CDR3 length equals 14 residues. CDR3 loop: CASSQGPGYTEAFF. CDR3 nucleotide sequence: TGCGCCAGCAGCCAAGGCCCGGGGTACACTGAAGCTTTCTTT.

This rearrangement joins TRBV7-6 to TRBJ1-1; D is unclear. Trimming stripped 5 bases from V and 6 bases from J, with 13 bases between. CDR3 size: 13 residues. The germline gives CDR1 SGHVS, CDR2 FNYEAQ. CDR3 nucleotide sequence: TGTGCCAGCAGCCTTACCCAGAGCGCTGAAGCTTTCTTT. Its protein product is CASSLTQSAEAFF.

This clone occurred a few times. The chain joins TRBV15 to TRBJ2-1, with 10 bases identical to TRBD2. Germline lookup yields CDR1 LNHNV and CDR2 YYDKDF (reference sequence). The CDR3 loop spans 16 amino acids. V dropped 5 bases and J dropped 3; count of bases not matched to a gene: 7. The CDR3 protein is CATSGRTSGNYNEQFF. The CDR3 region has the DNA TGTGCCACCAGCGGCAGGACTAGCGGCAACTACAATGAGCAGTTCTTC.

CDR3 DNA sequence: TGTGCCAGCAGTATAATAGGGGGAGTTCAGAATGAGCAGTTCTTC. The encoded protein is CASSIIGGVQNEQFF. V and J are TRBV27 and TRBJ2-1; D is perhaps TRBD1 (6 bases). The V end lost 5 bases, the J end lost 7 bases, and 18 bases lay between the germline ends. Germline assignment: CDR1 MNHEY and CDR2 SMNVEV (reference sequence). This CDR3 spans 15 amino acids.

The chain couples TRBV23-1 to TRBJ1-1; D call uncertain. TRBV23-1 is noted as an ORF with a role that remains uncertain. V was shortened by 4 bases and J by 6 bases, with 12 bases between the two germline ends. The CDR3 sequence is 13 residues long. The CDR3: CASSRRRGAEAFF. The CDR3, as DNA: TGCGCCAGCAGTCGTCGGCGTGGGGCTGAAGCTTTCTTT.

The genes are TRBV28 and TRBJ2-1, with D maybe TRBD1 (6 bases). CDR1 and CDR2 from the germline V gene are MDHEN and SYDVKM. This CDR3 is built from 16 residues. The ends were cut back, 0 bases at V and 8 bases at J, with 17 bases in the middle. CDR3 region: CASSLWTSGVADEQFF. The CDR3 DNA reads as TGTGCCAGCAGTTTATGGACCTCAGGGGTAGCCGATGAGCAGTTCTTC.

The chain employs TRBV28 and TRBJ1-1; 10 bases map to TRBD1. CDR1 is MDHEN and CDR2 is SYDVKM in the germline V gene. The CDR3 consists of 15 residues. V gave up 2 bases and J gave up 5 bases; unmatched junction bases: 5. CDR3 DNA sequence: TGTGCCAGCAGTTTAGCGACAGGGGGCGGAACTGAAGCTTTCTTT. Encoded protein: CASSLATGGGTEAFF. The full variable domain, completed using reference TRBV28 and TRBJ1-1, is DVKVTQSSRYLVKRTGEKVFLECVQDMDHENMFWYRQDPGLGLRLIYFSYDVKMKEKGDIPEGYSVSREKKERFSLILESASTNQTSMYLCASSLATGGGTEAFFGQGTRLTVV.

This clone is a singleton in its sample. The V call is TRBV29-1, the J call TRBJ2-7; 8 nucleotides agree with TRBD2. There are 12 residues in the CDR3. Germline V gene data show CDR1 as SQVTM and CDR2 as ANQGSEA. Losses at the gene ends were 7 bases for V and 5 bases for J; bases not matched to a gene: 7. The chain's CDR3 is CSASSGSHEQYF. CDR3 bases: TGCAGCGCTTCAAGCGGGAGCCACGAGCAGTACTTC.

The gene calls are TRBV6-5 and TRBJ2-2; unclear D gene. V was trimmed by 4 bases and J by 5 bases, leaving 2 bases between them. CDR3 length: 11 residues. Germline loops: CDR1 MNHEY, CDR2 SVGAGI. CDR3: CASSSTGELFF. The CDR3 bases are TGTGCCAGCAGTTCGACCGGGGAGCTGTTTTTT.

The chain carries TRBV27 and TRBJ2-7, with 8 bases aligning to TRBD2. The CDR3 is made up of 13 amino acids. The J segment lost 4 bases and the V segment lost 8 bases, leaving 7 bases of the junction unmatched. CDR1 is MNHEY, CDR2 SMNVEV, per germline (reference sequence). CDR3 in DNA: TGTGCCAGCGGGGCTAGCGGGCTTTACGAGCAGTACTTC. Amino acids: CASGASGLYEQYF.